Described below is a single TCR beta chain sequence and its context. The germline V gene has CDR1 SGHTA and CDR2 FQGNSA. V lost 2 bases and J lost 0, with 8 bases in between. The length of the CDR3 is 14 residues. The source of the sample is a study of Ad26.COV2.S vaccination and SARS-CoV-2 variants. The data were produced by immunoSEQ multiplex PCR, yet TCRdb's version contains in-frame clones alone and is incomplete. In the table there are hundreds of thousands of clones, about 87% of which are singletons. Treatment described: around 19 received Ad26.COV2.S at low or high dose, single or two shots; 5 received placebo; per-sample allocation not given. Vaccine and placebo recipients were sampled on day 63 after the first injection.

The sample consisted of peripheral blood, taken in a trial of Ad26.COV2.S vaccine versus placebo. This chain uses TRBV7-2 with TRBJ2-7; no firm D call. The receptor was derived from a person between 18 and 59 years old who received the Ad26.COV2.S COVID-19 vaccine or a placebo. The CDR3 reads CASSLSVSSYEQYF. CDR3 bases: TGTGCCAGCAGCTTAAGTGTCAGCTCCTACGAGCAGTACTTC. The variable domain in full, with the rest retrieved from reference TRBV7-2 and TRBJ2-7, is GAGVSQSPSNKVTEKGKDVELRCDPISGHTALYWYRQSLGQGLEFLIYFQGNSAPDKSGLPSDRFSAERTGGSVSTLTIQRTQQEDSAVYLCASSLSVSSYEQYFGPGTRLTVT.